This TCR beta chain was recorded in a study of blood T cell repertoires in COVID-19. In the study overall: T cells, B-cell-depleted T cells, or PBMCs supplied cDNA or gDNA.

The CDR3 length is 14 residues. The V and J ends lost 4 bases and 5 bases respectively, with 12 bases between them. CDR1 is MNHEY and CDR2 is SVGAGI in the germline V gene. Across about two dozen US areas, participants ranged in age from 18 to 89 years. Data came from immunoSEQ multiplex PCR; TCRdb stores just in-frame clones and leaves some out. This table has 250,000 to 300,000 clones, roughly 88% appearing once. This clone showed up just a few times. The sequence derives from a woman aged 25 to 39 who had recovered from COVID-19. Material: PBMCs or T cells enriched from blood (not recorded which). V is TRBV6-5 and J is TRBJ2-1; tentatively, D is TRBD2 (5 bases). The chain's CDR3 is CASSSAGPHNEQFF. CDR3 sequence (DNA): TGTGCCAGCAGTTCCGCGGGTCCCCACAATGAGCAGTTCTTC.